Below are 8 T cell receptor beta chains sequenced from a single sample in a study of blood T cell repertoires in COVID-19. Some clones are missing from TCRdb's copy, which holds only in-frame ones; the method was immunoSEQ multiplex PCR. The data hold 200,000 to 300,000 clones, with roughly 87% observed a single time. The source material was peripheral blood. Receptors originate from a man aged 18 to 29 with active or convalescent COVID-19.

The rearrangement uses TRBV9 and TRBJ2-1, with 13 bases matching TRBD2. The ends lost 4 bases at V and 7 bases at J; junction bases unmatched: 8. From germline, CDR1 is SGDLS and CDR2 YYNGEE. CDR3 length: 16 amino acids. This CDR3 is CASSPPGLAGRNEQFF. The CDR3 DNA sequence: TGTGCCAGCAGCCCCCCGGGACTAGCGGGAAGAAATGAGCAGTTCTTC.

This clone was counted a single time. Here the CDR3 DNA reads TGTGCCAGCAGCTTGGGACAGGGGATTCAGGGCTACACCTTC. Translated: CASSLGQGIQGYTF. The V call is TRBV13, the J call TRBJ1-2, with 10 nucleotides matching TRBD1. Germline V gene lookup returns CDR1 PRHDT and CDR2 FYEKMQ (reference sequence). V trimming: 3 bases; J trimming: 8 bases; junction bases outside the gene matches: 6. The CDR3 sequence is 14 residues long. Filled out from reference TRBV13 and TRBJ1-2, the complete variable domain reads AAGVIQSPRHLIKEKRETATLKCYPIPRHDTVYWYQQGPGQDPQFLISFYEKMQSDKGSIPDRFSAQQFSDYHSELNMSSLELGDSALYFCASSLGQGIQGYTFGSGTRLTVV.

The rearrangement uses TRBV25-1 and TRBJ2-1; D may be TRBD2 (6 bases). V was pared by 6 bases and J by 0 bases, with 15 bases between. The CDR3 covers 16 residues. The germline CDR1 and CDR2 sequences are MGHDK and SYGVNS. CDR3 sequence (DNA): TGTGCCAGCAGGGGCGGGGCGTTTAGCTCCTACAATGAGCAGTTCTTC. Its translation: CASRGGAFSSYNEQFF.

The sample holds one count of this clone. The chain joins TRBV5-1 to TRBJ2-7; 8 bases are a match to TRBD2. This CDR3 comprises 14 residues. Germline V lookup: CDR1 SGHRS, CDR2 YFSETQ. V was pared by 3 bases and J by 2 bases, with 4 bases of the junction left unmatched. The CDR3, as DNA: TGCGCCAGCAGCTCGGGACTAGTCCCCTACGAGCAGTACTTC. This encodes CASSSGLVPYEQYF.

This chain uses TRBV3-1 (or the pseudogene TRBV3-2) with TRBJ2-5; the match to TRBD2 covers 11 bases. Germline V gene sequence: CDR1 LGHDT, CDR2 YNNKEL (reference sequence). The CDR3 length is 16 residues. Trimming cost V 3 bases and J 2 bases; bases outside gene matches: 5. Written as DNA, the CDR3 is TGTGCCAGCAGCCAGGGGACTAGCGGCCCACAAGAGACCCAGTACTTC. Its protein is CASSQGTSGPQETQYF.

The chain links TRBV11-2 to TRBJ2-7, with no clear D. Per germline, CDR1 SGHAT and CDR2 FQNNGV. This CDR3 has 13 amino acids. V dropped 1 base and J dropped 0 bases, with 4 bases sitting between them. The CDR3, as DNA: TGTGCCAGCAGCTTAGTTAGCTCCTACGAGCAGTACTTC. Amino acids: CASSLVSSYEQYF. The full variable domain, its missing parts supplied by reference TRBV11-2 and TRBJ2-7, is EAGVAQSPRYKIIEKRQSVAFWCNPISGHATLYWYQQILGQGPKLLIQFQNNGVVDDSQLPKDRFSAERLKGVDSTLKIQPAKLEDSAVYLCASSLVSSYEQYFGPGTRLTVT.

The chain uses TRBV11-2 and TRBJ1-2; 9 bases line up with TRBD1. This CDR3 spans 15 amino acids. Trimming removed 1 base from V and 8 bases from J; junction bases left unmatched: 8. Looked up from germline, CDR1 is SGHAT and CDR2 is FQNNGV. CDR3 DNA sequence: TGTGCCAGCAGCTTAGCGGGACAGGGACTGAGGGGCTACACCTTC. The encoded protein is CASSLAGQGLRGYTF.

The CDR3 nucleotides are TGTGCCAGCAGTTACTCTTGGGCAGATAAATTCTACGAGCAGTACTTC. It yields the protein CASSYSWADKFYEQYF. V and J are TRBV6-5 and TRBJ2-7; D unresolved. The CDR3 contains 16 residues. Per the germline V gene, CDR1 is MNHEY and CDR2 is SVGAGI. V lost 0 bases to trimming and J lost 3 bases, with 15 bases between them.